This is a list of T cell receptor beta chains from one sample in a study of blood T cell repertoires in COVID-19. Only in-frame clones appear in the TCRdb table, and some are missing; sequencing was by immunoSEQ multiplex PCR. The sample lists hundreds of thousands of clones; roughly four fifths were seen once. The sequencing input was PBMCs or T cells enriched from blood (not recorded which). The receptors were sampled from a woman between 35 and 50 years old who had been exposed to COVID-19. The conserved cysteine and the conserved F or W are not part of the CDR3 here.

CDR3 protein	V gene	J gene
ASSQDPAGGRPTYNEQF	TRBV4-2	TRBJ2-1
ATSDLQGDEQF	TRBV24-1	TRBJ2-1
ASSPPTGGGGYT	TRBV3-1/TRBV3-2	TRBJ1-2
SVHLGLPGQPQH	TRBV29-1	TRBJ1-5
ASSLLRGEGGNTIY	TRBV7-4	TRBJ1-3
ASSPQRVTPLH	TRBV6-2/TRBV6-3	TRBJ1-6
ATSDPGQGQPQH	TRBV24-1	TRBJ1-5
ASSTGQGRVEQF	TRBV10-2	TRBJ2-1
SVARDRGSGYT	TRBV29-1	TRBJ1-2
ASSEFGGGNTGELF	TRBV2	TRBJ2-2
ASGNERGGGETQY	TRBV5-1	TRBJ2-5
ASSLDGERGYT	TRBV13	TRBJ1-2
ASSEAPRGNDYEQY	TRBV2	TRBJ2-7
ASSYLQVTSGNTIY	TRBV6-5	TRBJ1-3
ASSRPGVEADTQY	TRBV6-2/TRBV6-3	TRBJ2-3
ASSLSSTEYSPLH	TRBV7-9	TRBJ1-6
ASSPGTSGGIDTQY	TRBV3-1/TRBV3-2	TRBJ2-3
SVELGGLYEQY	TRBV29-1	TRBJ2-7
ASSPPADGNTEAF	TRBV18	TRBJ1-1
ASSQGPRGQSSYEQY	TRBV4-1	TRBJ2-7
ASSQVREPNYGYT	TRBV4-3	TRBJ1-2
ASRSGGQGGNQPQH	TRBV12-2	TRBJ1-5
ASSANRNSPLH	TRBV19	TRBJ1-6
ASSLAQKQETQY	TRBV5-4	TRBJ2-5
ASSIDGGYPDSPLH	TRBV19	TRBJ1-6
AISEPRGREAF	TRBV10-3	TRBJ1-1
ASSSNRASGGAYNEQF	TRBV7-2	TRBJ2-1
ASSKRQGDTEAF	TRBV18	TRBJ1-1
AWSDGTGVSYGYT	TRBV30	TRBJ1-2
AISTSPRDRTTYEQY	TRBV10-3	TRBJ2-7
ASSPTGTPYEQY	TRBV27	TRBJ2-7
ASSSTSGGDKTQY	TRBV5-4	TRBJ2-5